This T cell receptor (beta chain) was observed in a study of blood T cell repertoires in COVID-19. The overall study: Samples came from the United States, Italy and Spain, spanning acute and convalescent COVID-19. In each case, the material was cDNA or gDNA derived from T cells, B-cell-depleted T cells, or PBMCs.

Original data processing: Amplification with reference gene primers provided the estimates of nucleated cell counts. The repertoire was sequenced with immunoSEQ multiplex PCR; TCRdb's copy has only in-frame clones and lacks some. V and J calls plus clone size are reproduced from that table; the DNA served to infer D and trimming. Of tens of thousands of clones listed, 82% were seen once; the top ten hold less than 8.5%. This CDR3 region has 12 residues. Trimming cost V 3 bases and J 5 bases, with 7 bases left between them. Germline V gives CDR1 MNHNS, CDR2 SASEGT. Specimen: peripheral blood. The source is a human donor in a cohort sampled during active COVID-19. V is TRBV6-1 and J is TRBJ1-2; D is uncertain. The CDR3 bases are TGTGCCAGCAGTGACAGAGGGTATGGCTACACCTTC. Protein product: CASSDRGYGYTF.